The rows below give T cell receptor beta chains drawn from one sample of a study of blood T cell repertoires in COVID-19. Profiling relied on immunoSEQ multiplex PCR, and the TCRdb table lists in-frame clones only, not all of them. The sample consists of 250,000 to 300,000 clones, about 89% of them appearing once. Material for sequencing was peripheral blood. These receptors all stem from an older woman with acute or convalescent COVID-19. CDR3s leave out the opening cysteine and the closing phenylalanine or tryptophan. The order of the fields is V gene, J gene, CDR3 protein.

TRBV24-1	TRBJ2-1	ATSDAGYSYNEQF
TRBV7-3	TRBJ2-7	ASSLRGTSTEQY
TRBV5-4	TRBJ1-3	ASSSPRSGSTSRGNTIY
TRBV6-4	TRBJ2-7	ASSRGGGYEQY
TRBV30	TRBJ2-1	AWSVFSGEQF
TRBV4-2	TRBJ2-2	ASSPLAGGAGAGELF
TRBV5-1	TRBJ2-7	ASTGQGVPYEQY
TRBV27	TRBJ1-6	ATMRQAWGSPLH
TRBV7-9	TRBJ2-7	ASSRSTGGTYEQY
TRBV28	TRBJ2-7	ASSSPHSISYEQY
TRBV11-2	TRBJ2-7	ASSFTRGRAGVVYEQY
TRBV29-1	TRBJ1-5	SVKGGVAQPQH
TRBV4-3	TRBJ2-7	ASSQGVAGATPFQQY
TRBV6-2/TRBV6-3	TRBJ2-7	ASSWLAGARQY
TRBV19	TRBJ2-7	ANQLAGKAYEQY
TRBV19	TRBJ1-1	ASSIEATGGAEAF
TRBV6-1	TRBJ1-2	ASSESHRLVYGYT
TRBV18	TRBJ1-2	ASSSGQGGYYGYT
TRBV28	TRBJ1-1	ASSGTAPSF
TRBV19	TRBJ1-1	ASSLNRERIMNTEAF
TRBV15	TRBJ2-1	ATSRETSGVYEQF
TRBV24-1	TRBJ2-7	ATSYLVNEQY
TRBV19	TRBJ1-4	ASSIDRRVSTNEKLF